The 6 T cell receptor beta chains below come from one sample, sequenced in a study of OX40 agonist ivuxolimab in advanced cancers. Using immunoSEQ multiplex PCR, the repertoire was profiled, and TCRdb retains in-frame clones only, with some absent. The table has 70,000 to 80,000 clones, over 75% seen once. Sequenced here: CD4+ or CD8+ T cells sorted from blood, sampled in a trial of the OX40 agonist ivuxolimab. These receptors all come from an adult with an advanced solid tumor such as melanoma, head and neck, liver or kidney cancer.

The V call is TRBV19, the J call TRBJ2-4; a possible D gene is TRBD2 (5 bases). With 6 bases removed from V and 0 bases from J, the gap between germline ends came to 12 bases. The CDR3 has 15 residues. Per germline, CDR1 LNHDA and CDR2 SQIVND (reference sequence). Here the CDR3 reads CASRLGGLAKNIQYF. The CDR3 nucleotides read TGTGCCAGTAGACTTGGCGGGCTAGCCAAAAACATTCAGTACTTC. Full variable domain (missing parts from reference TRBV19 and TRBJ2-4): DGGITQSPKYLFRKEGQNVTLSCEQNLNHDAMYWYRQDPGQGLRLIYYSQIVNDFQKGDIAEGYSVSREKKESFPLTVTSAQKNPTAFYLCASRLGGLAKNIQYFGAGTRLSVL.

This clone has only a few counts. This rearrangement joins TRBV18 to TRBJ1-2, with D maybe TRBD1 (6 bases). Trimming stripped 2 bases from V and 0 bases from J, with 19 bases between. This CDR3 has 18 residues. CDR1 and CDR2 (germline): KGHSH, LQKENI. The CDR3 DNA follows: TGTGCCAGCTCACCATTCGTTCGGGACACCATAGCTAACTATGGCTACACCTTC. Protein: CASSPFVRDTIANYGYTF.

The chain carries TRBV15 and TRBJ2-2, with 14 positions matching TRBD2. Per the germline V gene, CDR1 is LNHNV and CDR2 is YYDKDF (reference sequence). The CDR3 extends over 16 amino acids. J was trimmed by 6 bases and V by 4 bases; bases with no gene match: 4. As DNA, the CDR3 is TGTGCCACCAGCACGGGACTAGCGGGAGAAGCCGGGGAGCTGTTTTTT. Its protein product is CATSTGLAGEAGELFF.

The rearrangement uses TRBV4-1 and TRBJ2-3, with 9 bases identical to TRBD2. The CDR3 runs 15 residues. J lost 1 base, V lost 2 bases, and 1 base had no gene match. Germline V gives CDR1 MGHRA, CDR2 YSYEKL. The CDR3: CASSQWTSGTDTQYF. The CDR3 DNA follows: TGCGCCAGCAGCCAATGGACTAGCGGCACAGATACGCAGTATTTT.

The chain couples TRBV6-1 to TRBJ1-2, with D unresolved. CDR3 length equals 13 residues. V lost 2 bases to trimming and J lost 4 bases, with 8 bases between them. Germline V lookup: CDR1 MNHNS, CDR2 SASEGT. DNA for the CDR3: TGTGCCAGCAGTGAATCGGCCCTCTATGGCTACACCTTC. Amino acids: CASSESALYGYTF.

The chain combines TRBV7-2 with TRBJ2-2; possibly TRBD1 or TRBD2 for D (5 bases each). With 1 base removed from V and 1 base from J, the gap between germline ends came to 7 bases. Germline V gives CDR1 SGHTA, CDR2 FQGNSA. The CDR3 loop spans 15 amino acids. This CDR3 is CASSLVGGNTGELFF. The DNA for the CDR3 is TGTGCCAGCAGCTTAGTTGGGGGGAACACCGGGGAGCTGTTTTTT.